This TCR beta chain comes out of a study of OX40 agonist ivuxolimab in advanced cancers. The overall study: Patients received the agonistic anti-OX40 (CD134) antibody ivuxolimab. Patients treated during dose escalation were battling hepatocellular carcinoma, melanoma, renal cell or head and neck cancer.

The CDR3 has 18 residues. J was trimmed by 0 bases and V by 6 bases; bases with no gene match: 10. In germline, CDR1 is MNHEY, CDR2 SMNVEV (reference sequence). Sequencing used immunoSEQ multiplex PCR; TCRdb keeps in-frame clones, though not all of them. The sample lists just over 35,000 clones; under 90% were seen once. Findings of the study overall: Undetermined was the antigen specificity of the expanded peripheral T cells. At 0.1 to 3.0 mg/kg, CD4+ and CD8+ blood T cells expanded clonally by week 6.

A note on this clone: Its specificity is unknown.

The V and J genes are TRBV27 and TRBJ2-1, with 11 positions matching TRBD2. The sample consisted of CD4+ or CD8+ T cells sorted from blood, taken in a trial of the OX40 agonist ivuxolimab. The source of this sequence is an adult with an advanced solid tumor such as melanoma, head and neck, liver or kidney cancer. CDR3 amino acids: CASRRYALAGGSYNEQFF. As DNA, the CDR3 is TGTGCCAGCAGGCGATACGCTCTAGCGGGAGGCTCCTACAATGAGCAGTTCTTC.